This entry lists 21 T cell receptor beta chains sequenced from one sample in a study of CD8 T cells in ankylosing spondylitis. TCRdb analysed the 5' RACE reads with MiXCR anew, one entry per CDR3 protein. The data contain around 6,700 distinct CDR3 sequences, about 3% of them singletons. Sequenced material: blood, either unsorted or a sorted T cell fraction (not recorded which). Receptor source: a female donor with ankylosing spondylitis or in good health (not recorded which).

Ten or more counts support this clonotype. The genes are TRBV9 and TRBJ1-4; the D is unclear. Germline CDR1 is SGDLS and CDR2 is YYNGEE. The CDR3 contains 14 residues. V lost 4 bases, J lost 8 bases, and 15 bases lay in between. CDR3 bases: TGTGCCAGCAGCCCGGGGAGGGCGAGCGAAAAACTGTTTTTT. This codes for CASSPGRASEKLFF.

This clonotype was counted at least ten times. The V call is TRBV9, the J call TRBJ2-3, with D unclear. This CDR3 comprises 15 residues. From germline, CDR1 is SGDLS and CDR2 YYNGEE. Trimming removed 0 bases from V and 0 bases from J, with 8 bases in between. CDR3 amino acids: CASSVDHTSTDTQYF. Written as DNA, the CDR3 is TGTGCCAGCAGCGTAGATCACACCAGCACAGATACGCAGTATTTT.

This clonotype was seen many times. V is TRBV9 and J is TRBJ2-7, with 11 bases lining up with TRBD2. With V trimmed by 4 bases and J by 3 bases, 3 bases remained unmatched. This CDR3 has 14 amino acids. Germline V gives CDR1 SGDLS, CDR2 YYNGEE. CDR3 residues: CASSQGLADYEQYF. In nucleotides, the CDR3 is TGTGCCAGCAGCCAGGGACTAGCGGACTACGAGCAGTACTTC.

This clonotype ranks as medium-sized (0.01 to 0.1%). This chain uses TRBV9 with TRBJ1-5; 7 bases map to TRBD1. In germline, CDR1 is SGDLS, CDR2 YYNGEE. The length of the CDR3 is 16 residues. V shed 3 bases, J shed 4 bases, and the junction held 10 bases outside the gene matches. CDR3 DNA: TGTGCCAGCAGCGCGGGGGGGGACAGCCGAAATCAGCCCCAGCATTTT. It is translated as CASSAGGDSRNQPQHF.

This clonotype ranks as medium-sized. J is TRBJ2-1 and V is TRBV9; 8 bases line up with TRBD2. CDR1 is SGDLS, CDR2 YYNGEE, per germline. The V and J ends lost 4 bases and 7 bases, in that order; junction bases with no gene match: 1. CDR3 size: 12 residues. CDR3: CASSPGGNEQFF. The CDR3 DNA sequence: TGTGCCAGCAGCCCGGGAGGGAATGAGCAGTTCTTC.

This clonotype is judged medium-sized. The J gene is TRBJ2-6, the V gene TRBV9; no definite D call. CDR3 length: 13 residues. Trimming shortened V by 4 bases and J by 1 base, and 3 bases separated the two germline ends. The germline V gene has CDR1 SGDLS and CDR2 YYNGEE. The CDR3 is CASSSSGANVLTF. The CDR3, as DNA: TGTGCCAGCAGCTCATCTGGGGCCAACGTCCTGACTTTC.

There are many counts of this clonotype. The chain couples TRBV21-1 to TRBJ2-1; the listed D gene, TRBD2, was not tested against the DNA. TRBV21-1 is flagged as a pseudogene. The CDR3 consists of 16 residues. In DNA, the CDR3 is TGTGCCAGCAGCAAGTCCGGGACTCCACCCTACAATGAGCAGTTCTTC. Translating gives CASSKSGTPPYNEQFF.

This clonotype was counted at least ten times. V is TRBV9 and J is TRBJ2-1, with 10 bases lining up with TRBD2. V shed 0 bases, J shed 7 bases, and the junction held 7 bases outside the gene matches. The CDR3 covers 16 residues. CDR1 is SGDLS, CDR2 YYNGEE, per germline. CDR3 region: CASSVGSSGSRNEQFF. In DNA, the CDR3 is TGTGCCAGCAGCGTAGGCTCTAGCGGGAGTAGGAATGAGCAGTTCTTC.

This clonotype was picked up many times. The rearrangement links TRBV9 to TRBJ2-2, with 11 bases matching TRBD1. Per the germline V gene, CDR1 is SGDLS and CDR2 is YYNGEE. The CDR3 covers 16 residues. The ends lost 4 bases at V and 5 bases at J; junction bases unmatched: 7. The CDR3 loop is CASSYGTGGLTGELFF. The CDR3 region has the DNA TGTGCCAGCAGCTACGGGACAGGGGGGTTAACCGGGGAGCTGTTTTTT.

This clonotype was detected many times. This chain joins TRBV9 and TRBJ2-1; D assignment may be TRBD1 or TRBD2 (5 bases each). CDR1 and CDR2 (germline): SGDLS, YYNGEE. This CDR3 is built from 16 residues. With 0 bases removed from V and 7 bases from J, the gap between germline ends came to 17 bases. The CDR3 sequence: CASSVGRDQRENEQFF. DNA of the CDR3: TGTGCCAGCAGCGTAGGAAGGGACCAGAGGGAAAATGAGCAGTTCTTC.

This clonotype was recorded a few times. This may be a read error, as it is one base from a much larger clone. The chain couples TRBV9 to TRBJ1-3; D is unresolved. Germline CDR1 is SGDLS and CDR2 is YYNGEE. The CDR3 extends over 11 amino acids. The CDR3 sequence: CASGSGNTVYF. As DNA, the CDR3 is TGTGCCAGTGGGTCGGGGAACACCGTATATTTT.

This clonotype showed up many times. The chain joins TRBV9 to TRBJ1-3, with D tentatively TRBD1 (5 bases). The CDR3 runs 15 residues. The germline V gene has CDR1 SGDLS and CDR2 YYNGEE. The V end lost 0 bases, the J end lost 0 bases, and 7 bases lay between the germline ends. CDR3 sequence (DNA): TGTGCCAGCAGCGTAGAGGGGTTCTCTGGAAACACCATATATTTT. The encoded protein is CASSVEGFSGNTIYF.

This clonotype is categorized as medium-sized. V is TRBV24-1 and J is TRBJ2-4; 7 bases fit TRBD1. CDR3 length: 16 residues. Losses at the gene ends were 4 bases for V and 7 bases for J; bases not matched to a gene: 12. CDR1 KGHDR and CDR2 SFDVKD come from the germline V gene. The CDR3 DNA reads TGTGCCACCAGTGAACCAGGACAGGAACATGATAACATTCAGTACTTC. This sequence encodes CATSEPGQEHDNIQYF.

This clonotype was counted at least ten times. The genes are TRBV9 and TRBJ2-5, with D possibly TRBD2 on 6 matching bases. Trimming pared 4 bases from V and 5 bases from J, leaving 15 bases between. The CDR3 has 14 residues. Germline loops: CDR1 SGDLS, CDR2 YYNGEE. The CDR3 region is CASSTGGEVETQYF. In DNA, the CDR3 is TGTGCCAGCAGCACCGGGGGAGAGGTGGAGACCCAGTACTTC.

This clonotype is judged medium-sized. J is TRBJ2-1 and V is TRBV9; D unclear. Germline CDR1 SGDLS, CDR2 YYNGEE. This CDR3 has 13 residues. Between the trimmed V and J ends, which lost 4 bases and 4 bases, there was a span of 9 bases. The CDR3 DNA follows: TGTGCCAGCAGCACCGGAGATTACAATGAGCAGTTCTTC. It is translated as CASSTGDYNEQFF.

V gene TRBV9 combines with J gene TRBJ2-7; possibly TRBD2 for D (5 bases). Germline V gene lookup returns CDR1 SGDLS and CDR2 YYNGEE. The CDR3 covers 14 residues. The ends were cut back, 4 bases at V and 0 bases at J, with 11 bases in the middle. CDR3 DNA: TGTGCCAGCAGCCTCGTGGGGAGCTCCTACGAGCAGTACTTC. It specifies CASSLVGSSYEQYF.

The sample holds many counts of this clonotype. The gene calls are TRBV9 and TRBJ2-3, with D perhaps matching TRBD2 (5 bases). The V gene lost 1 base and the J gene lost 3 bases, with 12 bases spanning the gap. The CDR3 runs to 15 residues. The germline V gene has CDR1 SGDLS and CDR2 YYNGEE. CDR3 protein: CASSVYGVGTDTQYF. In DNA form, the CDR3 reads TGTGCCAGCAGCGTATACGGGGTCGGGACAGATACGCAGTATTTT. Variable domain in full (rest from reference TRBV9 and TRBJ2-3): DSGVTQTPKHLITATGQRVTLRCSPRSGDLSVYWYQQSLDQGLQFLIQYYNGEERAKGNILERFSAQQFPDLHSELNLSSLELGDSALYFCASSVYGVGTDTQYFGPGTRLTVL.

This clonotype has ten or more counts. This chain links TRBV9 with TRBJ2-3, with 9 positions matching TRBD2. From germline, CDR1 is SGDLS and CDR2 YYNGEE. The CDR3 extends over 17 amino acids. With 4 bases clipped from V and 5 bases from J, the junction kept 14 bases outside the gene matches. The chain's CDR3 is CASSPNSGSVIRDTQYF. The CDR3 bases are TGTGCCAGCAGCCCAAATAGCGGGAGTGTTATTAGAGATACGCAGTATTTT.

This clonotype is medium-sized (0.01 to 0.1%) by share. The chain carries TRBV9 and TRBJ2-1; D may be TRBD2 (6 bases). The CDR3 contains 13 residues. Germline V gene sequence: CDR1 SGDLS, CDR2 YYNGEE. The V end lost 4 bases, the J end lost 7 bases, and 12 bases lay between the germline ends. CDR3 nucleotides: TGTGCCAGCAGCTCTGCCGGGACTAATGAGCAGTTCTTC. This translates into CASSSAGTNEQFF.

This clonotype was recorded at least ten times. The chain combines TRBV9 with TRBJ2-5; 12 nucleotides match TRBD1. After removal of 2 bases from V and 4 bases from J, the junction contained 6 bases not matched to a gene. Germline CDR1 and CDR2: SGDLS and YYNGEE. There are 16 residues in the CDR3. The DNA for the CDR3 is TGTGCCAGCAGCGTCGTGGGACAGGGGGCCGGAGAGACCCAGTACTTC. Its protein is CASSVVGQGAGETQYF.

This clonotype has a count of ten or more. The rearrangement uses TRBV9 and TRBJ1-5, with no clear D. Germline CDR1 SGDLS, CDR2 YYNGEE. Trimming left V 4 bases short and J 2 bases short, with 10 bases between. The CDR3 extends over 14 amino acids. For the CDR3, the DNA is TGTGCCAGCAGCCCCCGTGCGGGCAATCAGCCCCAGCATTTT. Its protein product is CASSPRAGNQPQHF.